The 29 T cell receptor beta chains listed next were all sequenced from one sample in a study of CD8+ T cells in alopecia areata. Isolated RNA was reverse transcribed into cDNA used as the sequencing template. Assay used: immunoSEQ multiplex PCR; TCRdb lists only in-frame clones, some missing. This repertoire holds over 100,000 clones, and none appear only once. What was sequenced was lesional skin. The receptors shown here come from a C3H/HeJ mouse with alopecia areata. For the strain, the MHC haplotype given is H2-k.

To note about this clone: Gene names follow the mouse nomenclature. Incomplete CDR3 DNA: TGTGCCAGCAGTGAAGGACTGGGGGGGCGGAACTATGCT. The encoded protein is CASSEGLGGRNYA. The whole CDR3 protein is CASSEGLGGRNYAEQFF. The chain is built from TRBV13-3 and TRBJ2-1; 13 bases match TRBD2. The missing CDR3 end, 4 residues past where the read stops, is filled in from the germline J gene. The germline gives CDR1 NNHDY, CDR2 SYVADS. With V trimmed by 2 bases and J by 1 base, 3 bases remained unmatched. This CDR3 is 17 amino acids long.

This clone was recorded at least ten times. Mouse germline and gene names are used. With the read ending 4 residues before the CDR3 end, the germline J gene is used to fill in that end. The chain links TRBV13-3 to TRBJ1-2, with TRBD1 as a possible D gene (5 bases). V was clipped by 6 bases and J by 2 bases, with 8 bases between them. This CDR3 has 12 residues. Germline assignment: CDR1 NNHDY and CDR2 SYVADS. This CDR3 is CASKSGNSDYTF. Incomplete CDR3 DNA: TGTGCCAGCAAATCAGGGAACTCC.

In this sample, this clone turned up a few times. Any gene name here is a mouse gene name. Coverage ceases 4 residues before the CDR3 finishes, and the germline J gene fills in the end. The V call is TRBV29, the J call TRBJ2-1, with TRBD1 identical over 8 bases. The germline gives CDR1 MSHET, CDR2 SYDVDS. The CDR3 spans 13 residues. Trimming cost V 4 bases and J 5 bases; bases outside gene matches: 1. The DNA read from the CDR3 is TGTGCTAGCAGTTCGGACAGGGATGCT. This gives the protein CASSSDRDA. Given in full, the CDR3 is CASSSDRDAEQFF.

With respect to this clone: Gene names are the mouse ones. The sequence runs out 4 residues before the end of the CDR3; the remainder is reconstructed from the germline J gene. V gene TRBV13-3 combines with J gene TRBJ2-1; possibly TRBD2 for D (6 bases). From germline, CDR1 is NNHDY and CDR2 SYVADS. Trimming removed 3 bases from V and 3 bases from J, with 10 bases in between. The CDR3 is 14 amino acids. The sequenced CDR3 bases are TGTGCCAGCAGTGCGACTGGTGGCTATGCT. Translation gives CASSATGGYA. The entire CDR3 protein reads CASSATGGYAEQFF.

About this clone itself: Gene and germline names: mouse. The read finishes 4 residues shy of the CDR3 end, and the germline J gene is used to complete it. V and J are TRBV19 and TRBJ2-3, with D maybe TRBD1 (6 bases). CDR3 size: 14 residues. Germline V lookup: CDR1 FNHDT, CDR2 SITEND (reference sequence). V was cut by 5 bases and J by 1 base, with 11 bases left in between. The CDR3 is CASRSGAGAETLYF. Partial CDR3 DNA: TGTGCCAGCAGATCAGGGGCGGGTGCAGAA.

About this clone itself: Gene names follow the mouse nomenclature. The read ends 4 residues before the CDR3 terminus; that terminus is restored from the germline J gene. The chain has TRBV13-2 and TRBJ1-2; TRBD1 might be the D (6 bases). V dropped 4 bases and J dropped 1 base, with 11 bases sitting between them. Germline CDR1 and CDR2: NNHNN and SYGAGS (reference sequence). The CDR3 is 14 amino acids. CDR3 DNA (partial): TGTGCCAGCGGTTCCGGGACAAAAAACTCC. Amino acid sequence: CASGSGTKNS. The whole CDR3 region reads CASGSGTKNSDYTF.

As regards this clone: Any gene name here is a mouse gene name. The read ends 4 residues shy of where the CDR3 ends; the end is completed using the germline J gene. The rearrangement links TRBV13-3 to TRBJ2-3; a possible D gene is TRBD1 (6 bases). The CDR3 loop spans 15 amino acids. V was clipped by 1 base and J by 0 bases, with 9 bases between them. Germline CDR1 is NNHDY and CDR2 is SYVADS. The CDR3 loop is CASSDKGDSAETLYF. Partial CDR3 DNA: TGTGCCAGCAGTGATAAGGGGGATAGTGCAGAA.

This clone was picked up a small number of times. Gene labels here are mouse ones. The covered CDR3 bases are TGCACCTGCAGTGCAGATGGGCGGGGGACTTAT. Translation gives CTCSADGRGTY. The whole CDR3 sequence reads CTCSADGRGTYEQYF. V usage is TRBV1 and J usage is TRBJ2-7; D might be TRBD2 (6 bases). Read coverage stops 4 residues before the CDR3 terminus; the germline J gene supplies the remainder. Germline V gives CDR1 NSQYPW, CDR2 LRSPGD (reference sequence). This CDR3 is 15 amino acids long.

As regards this clone: TCRdb gives a protein that differs at residue 12 from what the DNA encodes, so the protein here is translated from the DNA. Gene names are mouse gene names. The CDR3 end is not reached by the read, which stops 3 residues before it; the germline J gene fills it in. This chain connects TRBV13-1 to TRBJ1-3, with D tentatively TRBD1 (6 bases). Germline-derived CDR1 and CDR2 are NSHNY and SYGAGN. Trimming removed 2 bases from V and 4 bases from J, with 13 bases in between. CDR3 length: 15 residues. This chain's CDR3 is CASSEQTGMGNTLYF. The covered CDR3 bases are TGTGCCAGCAGTGAGCAAACAGGGATGGGAAATACG.

This clone was counted a few times. The genes and germline here are from mouse. The read ends 4 residues shy of where the CDR3 ends; the end is completed using the germline J gene. J is TRBJ2-3 and V is TRBV13-3; 7 nucleotides agree with TRBD2. This CDR3 region has 16 residues. Germline V gene sequence: CDR1 NNHDY, CDR2 SYVADS. Trimming cost V 6 bases and J 0 bases; bases outside gene matches: 10. The CDR3 spells CASNGGSKASAETLYF. The sequenced part of the CDR3 DNA is TGTGCCAGCAATGGGGGGAGTAAGGCTAGTGCAGAA.

This clone was observed a few times. Any gene name here is a mouse gene name. The read gets to within 4 residues of the CDR3 end, and the germline J gene fills in the rest. The sample contains more than one DNA sequence encoding this CDR3. The chain couples TRBV13-2 to TRBJ1-2; TRBD1 is a possible D gene (5 bases). CDR3 size: 13 residues. The ends were cut back, 2 bases at V and 4 bases at J, with 9 bases in the middle. Germline CDR1 is NNHNN and CDR2 is SYGAGS (reference sequence). The part of the CDR3 DNA that was read is TGTGCCAGCGGTGAACGGGGGGGCTCC. This gives the protein CASGERGGS. The entire CDR3 protein is CASGERGGSDYTF.

In the case of this clone: Gene and germline names: mouse. The read comes to an end 4 residues before the CDR3 does, leaving the germline J gene to fill in the end. V usage is TRBV1 and J usage is TRBJ1-4, with 9 bases identical to TRBD1. V trimming: 0 bases; J trimming: 3 bases; junction bases outside the gene matches: 5. The V gene's germline CDR1 is NSQYPW and CDR2 LRSPGD (reference sequence). The CDR3 is 17 residues long. The CDR3: CTCSADFTGGPNERLFF. CDR3 DNA, as far as it was read: TGCACCTGCAGTGCAGATTTCACAGGGGGCCCCAACGAA. The variable domain in full, completed from reference TRBV1 and TRBJ1-4, reads VTLLEQNPRWRLVPRGQAVNLRCILKNSQYPWMSWYQQDLQKQLQWLFTLRSPGDKEVKSLPGADYLATRVTDTELRLQVANMSQGRTLYCTCSADFTGGPNERLFFGHGTKLSVL.

This clone was seen many times. The germline and genes are mouse ones. The CDR3 extends 4 residues past the end of the read, so its final part is completed from the germline J gene. This sequence joins TRBV13-3 and TRBJ2-7; D may be TRBD1 (5 bases). V was cut by 0 bases and J by 0 bases, with 10 bases left in between. Germline-derived CDR1 and CDR2 are NNHDY and SYVADS. The CDR3 runs to 15 residues. CDR3 in amino acids: CASSDADTSSYEQYF. The CDR3 DNA, read in part, is TGTGCCAGCAGTGATGCGGACACCAGCTCCTAT.

This clone occurred a few times. The genes are named according to mouse. The read falls 4 residues short of the CDR3 end, and the missing part is taken from the germline J gene. The chain recombines TRBV17 with TRBJ1-2; possible D gene TRBD1, 6 bases. Germline CDR1 MNHDT, CDR2 YYDKIL. The CDR3 consists of 14 residues. Trimming took off 6 bases at V and 0 bases at J, with 11 bases between the two ends. The CDR3 DNA, read in part, is TGTGCTAGCAGCCCCGGGACAACAAACTCC. Amino acid sequence: CASSPGTTNS. The full CDR3 protein is CASSPGTTNSDYTF.

A note on this clone: Gene names are mouse gene names. The CDR3 extends 4 residues past the end of the read, so its final part is completed from the germline J gene. This chain joins TRBV13-3 and TRBJ2-7; 7 nucleotides align to TRBD1. The CDR3 contains 14 residues. The germline V gene encodes CDR1 NNHDY and CDR2 SYVADS. The covered CDR3 bases are TGTGCCAGCAGTGACCCCGACAGGGAGGAT. Protein sequence: CASSDPDRED. The full CDR3 reads CASSDPDREDEQYF.

This clone was counted a few times. The genes are named according to mouse. With the read ending 4 residues before the CDR3 end, the germline J gene is used to fill in that end. The chain joins TRBV1 to TRBJ2-7; 10 nucleotides align to TRBD2. The CDR3 has 17 residues. Germline assignment: CDR1 NSQYPW and CDR2 LRSPGD (reference sequence). Trimming cost V 0 bases and J 1 base; bases outside gene matches: 6. The CDR3 region is CTCSADLGGRKSYEQYF. CDR3 DNA, as far as it was read: TGCACCTGCAGTGCAGATCTGGGGGGGCGAAAATCCTAT.

This clone was seen ten or more times. The protein given in TCRdb and the translation of the DNA differ at residue 9, and the sequence presented here derives from the DNA. All gene names here are mouse names. The read halts 3 residues ahead of the CDR3 end, with the missing end drawn from the germline J gene. V and J are TRBV13-3 and TRBJ1-6, with D maybe TRBD1 (6 bases). TRBJ1-6 is an ORF, with its function uncertain. Between the trimmed V and J ends, which lost 5 bases and 10 bases, there was a span of 10 bases. Germline V gene sequence: CDR1 NNHDY, CDR2 SYVADS. The CDR3 is 12 residues long. CDR3 protein: CASRYRDSPLYF. The sequenced part of the CDR3 DNA is TGTGCCAGCAGGTACAGGGACTCGCCC.

As for this clone: The germline and genes are mouse ones. The CDR3 extends 4 residues past the end of the read, so its final part is completed from the germline J gene. The chain joins TRBV13-1 to TRBJ2-5, with TRBD2 matching over 8 bases. Germline V gives CDR1 NSHNY, CDR2 SYGAGN. This CDR3 spans 14 amino acids. V trimming: 5 bases; J trimming: 2 bases; junction bases outside the gene matches: 4. CDR3 loop: CASRRLGTQDTQYF. The CDR3 DNA, read in part, is TGTGCCAGCAGGAGACTGGGGACCCAAGAC.

Worth noting for this clone: Gene names are the mouse ones. The read ends 4 residues early relative to the CDR3; the germline J gene fills the gap. The rearrangement uses TRBV13-3 and TRBJ1-4, with 9 nucleotides matching TRBD1. The ends lost 3 bases at V and 6 bases at J; junction bases unmatched: 6. The CDR3 spans 15 residues. Germline values: CDR1 NNHDY, CDR2 SYVADS. The DNA read from the CDR3 is TGTGCCAGCAGTGCGGGACAGGGAGGAGACGAA. The encoded protein is CASSAGQGGDE. The full CDR3 reads CASSAGQGGDERLFF.

With respect to this clone: The genes and germline here are from mouse. The read falls 4 residues short of the CDR3 end, and the missing part is taken from the germline J gene. V is TRBV5 and J is TRBJ2-2; D possibly corresponds to TRBD1 (6 bases). The CDR3 runs 13 residues. CDR1 and CDR2 from the germline V gene are LGHNA and YNLKQL (reference sequence). The V end lost 4 bases, the J end lost 4 bases, and 7 bases lay between the germline ends. The CDR3 loop is CASSPGVTGQLYF. Incomplete CDR3 DNA: TGTGCCAGCAGCCCAGGGGTCACCGGG.

This clone was picked up many times. Gene names and germline refer to mouse. The CDR3 is cut off 4 residues early in the read; its end comes from the germline J gene. The V gene is TRBV13-3, the J gene TRBJ2-5, with 12 bases fitting TRBD2. The CDR3 is 16 residues long. Germline CDR1 NNHDY, CDR2 SYVADS. The covered CDR3 bases are TGTGCCAGCAGTGCCTTGGGGACTGGGGGGTTCGAC. Its translation: CASSALGTGGFD. The full-length CDR3 reads as CASSALGTGGFDTQYF.

About this clone: The gene names here belong to mouse. The read terminates 4 residues before the CDR3 end, so the remaining end is supplied by the germline J gene. The chain has TRBV19 and TRBJ2-5, with 8 bases identical to TRBD2. The CDR3 is 15 amino acids. J lost 0 bases, V lost 5 bases, and 5 bases had no gene match. Germline CDR1 FNHDT, CDR2 SITEND (reference sequence). Partial CDR3 DNA: TGTGCCAGCAGCTCGACTGGGGATAACCAAGAC. Translated: CASSSTGDNQD. The complete CDR3 reads CASSSTGDNQDTQYF. Complete variable domain (other parts from reference TRBV19 and TRBJ2-5): GGIITQTPKFLIGQEGQKLTLKCQQNFNHDTMYWYRQDSGKGLRLIYYSITENDLQKGDLSEGYDASREKKSSFSLTVTSAQKNEMAVFLCASSSTGDNQDTQYFGPGTRLLVL.

This clone was recorded a few times. The protein given in TCRdb and the translation of the DNA differ at residue 12, and the sequence presented here derives from the DNA. Here the gene names and germline are mouse. With the read ending 3 residues before the CDR3 end, the germline J gene is used to fill in that end. This sequence joins TRBV1 and TRBJ1-3, with TRBD1 identical over 8 bases. CDR3 size: 15 residues. Germline loops: CDR1 NSQYPW, CDR2 LRSPGD (reference sequence). Trimming cost V 3 bases and J 2 bases; bases outside gene matches: 3. The chain's CDR3 is CTCSALRGPGNTLYF. Partial CDR3 DNA: TGCACCTGCAGTGCCCTCAGGGGGCCTGGAAATACG. Variable domain in full (rest from reference TRBV1 and TRBJ1-3): VTLLEQNPRWRLVPRGQAVNLRCILKNSQYPWMSWYQQDLQKQLQWLFTLRSPGDKEVKSLPGADYLATRVTDTELRLQVANMSQGRTLYCTCSALRGPGNTLYFGEGSRLIVV.

About this clone itself: Gene labels here are mouse ones. The read finishes 4 residues shy of the CDR3 end, and the germline J gene is used to complete it. This sequence joins TRBV19 and TRBJ1-1, with TRBD1 matching over 7 bases. With 9 bases clipped from V and 1 base from J, the junction kept 6 bases outside the gene matches. The CDR3 has 13 residues. Germline lookup yields CDR1 FNHDT and CDR2 SITEND (reference sequence). CDR3 DNA, as far as it was read: TGTGCCATACACAGGGGACGAAACACA. Translated, it gives CAIHRGRNT. The whole CDR3 region reads CAIHRGRNTEVFF.

Worth noting for this clone: The listed genes are named as in mouse. The CDR3 end lies 4 residues beyond the end of the read and is filled in from the germline J gene. This chain links TRBV13-1 with TRBJ2-2; weak D call: TRBD1 (6 bases). CDR3 size: 15 residues. Germline values: CDR1 NSHNY, CDR2 SYGAGN. Between the trimmed V and J ends, which lost 0 bases and 3 bases, there was a span of 9 bases. The CDR3 is CASSDVRGDTGQLYF. The sequenced CDR3 bases are TGTGCCAGCAGTGATGTCAGGGGTGACACCGGG.

This clone has a count of ten or more. Gene names follow the mouse nomenclature. The read finishes 4 residues shy of the CDR3 end, and the germline J gene is used to complete it. This chain uses TRBV1 with TRBJ2-3; no clear D gene. Trimming took 8 bases from V and 0 from J, leaving 6 bases between them. CDR3 length: 12 residues. The germline V gene encodes CDR1 NSQYPW and CDR2 LRSPGD (reference sequence). The chain's CDR3 is CTCLGSAETLYF. Partial CDR3 DNA: TGCACCTGCTTGGGTAGTGCAGAA.

A note on this clone: Genes and germline come from the mouse. Coverage ceases 4 residues before the CDR3 finishes, and the germline J gene fills in the end. The genes are TRBV13-3 and TRBJ2-3, with TRBD2 identical over 10 bases. The length of the CDR3 is 15 residues. The trim removed 5 bases at V and 1 base at J, leaving 4 bases unmatched. From germline, CDR1 is NNHDY and CDR2 SYVADS. CDR3 protein: CASRLGGRGAETLYF. The DNA read from the CDR3 is TGTGCCAGCAGGCTGGGGGGGCGCGGTGCAGAA.

This clone has more than one count but fewer than ten. Here the gene names and germline are mouse. Read coverage stops 4 residues before the CDR3 terminus; the germline J gene supplies the remainder. The chain couples TRBV19 to TRBJ2-5, with 13 positions matching TRBD2. V lost 5 bases, J lost 0 bases, and 9 bases stayed unmatched. The V gene's germline CDR1 is FNHDT and CDR2 SITEND (reference sequence). The CDR3 covers 18 residues. Partial CDR3 DNA: TGTGCCAGCAGCACGGGGACTGGGGGGGGTTTTAACCAAGAC. Protein sequence: CASSTGTGGGFNQD. The entire CDR3 protein is CASSTGTGGGFNQDTQYF.

Only a few counts were recorded for this clone. Gene names are the mouse ones. The read ends 4 residues before the CDR3 terminus; that terminus is restored from the germline J gene. Other nucleotide sequences from this sample produce the same CDR3. This chain uses TRBV1 with TRBJ2-7; 8 bases fit TRBD2. Germline V gene data show CDR1 as NSQYPW and CDR2 as LRSPGD (reference sequence). The CDR3 runs 14 residues. The DNA read from the CDR3 is TGCACCTGCAGTGCAAGGCTGGGGGGTTAT. Amino acids: CTCSARLGGY. The whole CDR3 is CTCSARLGGYEQYF.